This T cell receptor beta chain was retrieved from a study of CD8 T cells in ankylosing spondylitis. Points from the study as a whole: In ankylosing spondylitis blood, a motif of seven to nine highly homologous TCR beta variants appeared characteristic.

V lost 6 bases to trimming and J lost 3 bases; unmatched junction nucleotides: 8. The length of the CDR3 is 14 residues. The V gene's germline CDR1 is DFQATT and CDR2 SNEGSKA (reference sequence). Quantitative barcoded 5'-RACE was used to prepare TCR beta libraries. TCRdb recomputed calls from the 5' RACE reads with MiXCR, one row per CDR3 protein. The table includes some 130,000 distinct CDR3 sequences, about 7% detected once. The table lists this clonotype with many counts. Its antigen is undetermined. The receptor was derived from a female donor with ankylosing spondylitis or in good health (not recorded which). The sample comprised blood, either unsorted or a sorted T cell fraction (not recorded which). The chain joins TRBV20-1 to TRBJ2-7; 10 positions match TRBD2. The CDR3 protein is CSARTSGRLYEQYF. The CDR3 DNA reads as TGCAGTGCAAGGACTAGCGGTCGTCTCTACGAGCAGTACTTC.